This T cell receptor beta chain is from a study of blood T cell repertoires in COVID-19. Study details: Sample material is recorded as cDNA or gDNA derived from T cells, B-cell-depleted T cells, or PBMCs.

The count of this clone is one. Trimming took 0 bases from V and 4 from J; bases not matched to a gene: 12. Per the germline V gene, CDR1 is GTSNPN and CDR2 is SVGIG (reference sequence). This CDR3 contains 18 residues. The table came from immunoSEQ multiplex PCR; TCRdb's copy has only in-frame clones and leaves some out. Of about 300,000 clones listed, approximately 89% are singletons. This sequence was found in a woman aged 25-40 years who had recovered from COVID-19. The V gene is TRBV30, the J gene TRBJ2-7, with 13 bases fitting TRBD2. Sequenced input: peripheral blood. The CDR3 protein is CAWSVRTSGGPLLYEQYF. CDR3 DNA sequence: TGTGCCTGGAGTGTACGGACTAGCGGGGGCCCCTTATTGTACGAGCAGTACTTC.